This T cell receptor beta chain emerged from a study of blood T cell repertoires in COVID-19. Study-level background: Researchers got acute and convalescent COVID-19 samples from the United States, Italy and Spain. T cells, B-cell-depleted T cells, or PBMCs provided the cDNA or gDNA that served as material.

Authors' data handling: For nucleated cells, counts were estimated from reference gene primer amplification. Assay: immunoSEQ multiplex PCR; the TCRdb copy retains only in-frame clones and omits some. That table furnishes V, J and clone size, whereas the DNA furnished D and trimming. The sample has over 150,000 clones; roughly nine tenths are singletons. Trimming removed 5 bases from V and 5 bases from J; junction bases left unmatched: 1. The CDR3 runs 13 residues. Germline loops: CDR1 MNHEY, CDR2 SVGEGT. The sequenced sample consisted of peripheral blood. The receptor comes from a young man with acute or convalescent COVID-19. V is TRBV6-2 or TRBV6-3 and J is TRBJ1-5, with TRBD1 identical over 9 bases. The CDR3 DNA is TGTGCCAGCAGTCGACAGGGGGATCAGCCCCAGCATTTT. This sequence encodes CASSRQGDQPQHF.